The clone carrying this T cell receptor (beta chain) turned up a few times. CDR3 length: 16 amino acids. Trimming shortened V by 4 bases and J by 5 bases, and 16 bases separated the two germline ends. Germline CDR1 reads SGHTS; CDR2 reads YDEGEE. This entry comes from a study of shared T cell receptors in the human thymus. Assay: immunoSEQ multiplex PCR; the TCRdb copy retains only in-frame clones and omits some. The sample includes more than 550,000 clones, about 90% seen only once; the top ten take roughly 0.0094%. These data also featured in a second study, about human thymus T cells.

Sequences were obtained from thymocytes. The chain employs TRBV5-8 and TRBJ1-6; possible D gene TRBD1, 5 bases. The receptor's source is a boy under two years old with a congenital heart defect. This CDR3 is CASSGLRDWDNSPLHF. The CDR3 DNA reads TGTGCCAGCAGCGGGTTACGGGACTGGGATAATTCACCCCTCCACTTT.